Listed below are T cell receptor beta chains from one sample, sequenced in a study of preoperative IRX-2 immunotherapy in early breast cancer. Method: immunoSEQ multiplex PCR; TCRdb's copy keeps in-frame clones and lacks some. The data show about 26,000 clones, with roughly four fifths seen just once and 1% to 1.5% held by the top ten. The sample in question was lymph node tissue, obtained after IRX-2 immunotherapy. These receptors originate from a human donor with breast cancer. The CDR3 runs from the conserved cysteine through the conserved F or W. Fields, in order: D gene, clone size, V gene, J gene, CDR3 DNA, CDR3 protein. D genes are given only for firm matches. Expanded clones get a size class; other rows say once, few or many, or leave the size out.

d_gene: -; abundance: -; v_gene: TRBV18; j_gene: TRBJ2-2; CDR3nt: TGTGCCAGCTCACCATCAGAGTCCACCGGGGAGCTGTTTTTT; CDR3aa: CASSPSESTGELFF
d_gene: TRBD1; abundance: -; v_gene: TRBV5-1; j_gene: TRBJ2-6; CDR3nt: TGCGCCAGCAGCCCAACCTGGGACAGGGCGTCTGGGGCCAACGTCCTGACTTTC; CDR3aa: CASSPTWDRASGANVLTF
d_gene: -; abundance: -; v_gene: TRBV15; j_gene: TRBJ1-5; CDR3nt: TGTGCCACCAGCAGAGCCGAGGTGAACAGGGTGTATAGCAATCAGCCCCAGCATTTT; CDR3aa: CATSRAEVNRVYSNQPQHF
d_gene: -; abundance: -; v_gene: TRBV25-1; j_gene: TRBJ1-4; CDR3nt: TGTGCCAGCAGCCGAGGGGATGAAAAACTGTTTTTT; CDR3aa: CASSRGDEKLFF
d_gene: -; abundance: -; v_gene: TRBV18; j_gene: TRBJ2-4; CDR3nt: TGTGCCAGCTCACGTGGTACTGTAGCCAAAAACATTCAGTACTTC; CDR3aa: CASSRGTVAKNIQYF
d_gene: -; abundance: -; v_gene: TRBV5-1; j_gene: TRBJ1-4; CDR3nt: TGCGCCAGCAGCTTGGGGCAGCCTAATGAAAAACTGTTTTTT; CDR3aa: CASSLGQPNEKLFF
d_gene: -; abundance: -; v_gene: TRBV19; j_gene: TRBJ1-4; CDR3nt: TGTGCCAGTAGTCCAAGCCTCTCAACTAATGAAAAACTGTTTTTT; CDR3aa: CASSPSLSTNEKLFF
d_gene: -; abundance: -; v_gene: TRBV29-1; j_gene: TRBJ1-3; CDR3nt: TGCAGCGGGGCGCAGGGAATCGGAAACACCATATATTTT; CDR3aa: CSGAQGIGNTIYF
d_gene: TRBD1; abundance: -; v_gene: TRBV6-8; j_gene: TRBJ1-2; CDR3nt: TGTGCCAGCAGAACAGGGGGCGCAGACTATGGCTACACCTTC; CDR3aa: CASRTGGADYGYTF
d_gene: TRBD1; abundance: -; v_gene: TRBV7-6; j_gene: TRBJ1-6; CDR3nt: TGTGCCAGCAGCTCGGACAGGGGGAACATTTCACCCCTCCACTTT; CDR3aa: CASSSDRGNISPLHF
d_gene: -; abundance: -; v_gene: TRBV14; j_gene: TRBJ1-1; CDR3nt: TGTGCCAGCGAAGCGATAGGAAGGGGGACTGAAGCTTTCTTT; CDR3aa: CASEAIGRGTEAFF
d_gene: -; abundance: -; v_gene: TRBV19; j_gene: TRBJ1-1; CDR3nt: TGTGCCTCAAGTAGATCGGACACCGCGAACACTGAAGCTTTCTTT; CDR3aa: CASSRSDTANTEAFF
d_gene: TRBD2; abundance: -; v_gene: TRBV11-3; j_gene: TRBJ2-1; CDR3nt: TGTGCCAGCAGCAGGACTAGCGGCCACTACAATGAGCAGTTCTTC; CDR3aa: CASSRTSGHYNEQFF
d_gene: -; abundance: -; v_gene: TRBV11-3; j_gene: TRBJ2-2; CDR3nt: TGTGCCAGCAGCTCCGGGTTTCTGAACACCGGGGAGCTGTTTTTT; CDR3aa: CASSSGFLNTGELFF
d_gene: TRBD1; abundance: once; v_gene: TRBV5-1; j_gene: TRBJ2-1; CDR3nt: TGCGCCAGCAGCCTGGGGGTGGACAGGGGAAATGAGCAGTTCTTC; CDR3aa: CASSLGVDRGNEQFF
d_gene: TRBD1; abundance: -; v_gene: TRBV19; j_gene: TRBJ1-1; CDR3nt: TGTGCCAGTAGTGTCCGGGACAGGAGAACAGCTTTCTTT; CDR3aa: CASSVRDRRTAFF
d_gene: -; abundance: -; v_gene: TRBV15; j_gene: TRBJ2-1; CDR3nt: TGTGCCACCAGCAGAGATCCAGGGAATCACAATGAGCAGTTCTTC; CDR3aa: CATSRDPGNHNEQFF
d_gene: -; abundance: -; v_gene: TRBV19; j_gene: TRBJ1-2; CDR3nt: TGTGCCAGTATAGAAAGCCCAGGGACTAACTATGGCTACACCTTC; CDR3aa: CASIESPGTNYGYTF
d_gene: -; abundance: -; v_gene: TRBV30; j_gene: TRBJ1-5; CDR3nt: TGTGCCTGGAACAGGGTAGGGCAGCCCCAGCATTTT; CDR3aa: CAWNRVGQPQHF
d_gene: TRBD1; abundance: -; v_gene: TRBV11-3; j_gene: TRBJ1-2; CDR3nt: TGTGCCAGCAGCTTGGGACAGGGGGTGGGCTATGGCTACACCTTC; CDR3aa: CASSLGQGVGYGYTF
d_gene: -; abundance: -; v_gene: TRBV5-1; j_gene: TRBJ2-1; CDR3nt: TGCGCCAGCAGCTTGGTTCCCGGAGCCTACAATGAGCAGTTCTTC; CDR3aa: CASSLVPGAYNEQFF
d_gene: -; abundance: -; v_gene: TRBV6-8; j_gene: TRBJ2-5; CDR3nt: TGTGCCAGCAGTGCGGGGATCCAAGAGACCCAGTACTTC; CDR3aa: CASSAGIQETQYF
d_gene: TRBD1; abundance: few; v_gene: TRBV15; j_gene: TRBJ1-4; CDR3nt: TGTGCCACCAGCAGGGGACAGGGGGGCGAAAAACTGTTTTTT; CDR3aa: CATSRGQGGEKLFF
d_gene: TRBD2; abundance: -; v_gene: TRBV7-6; j_gene: TRBJ2-1; CDR3nt: TGTGCCAGCAGCTTAAGACTAGCGGGGGGGCCAGGTAATGAGCAGTTCTTC; CDR3aa: CASSLRLAGGPGNEQFF
d_gene: TRBD1; abundance: few; v_gene: TRBV15; j_gene: TRBJ1-4; CDR3nt: TGTGCCACCAGGGGCAGGGGGTCCGGTGAAAAACTGTTTTTT; CDR3aa: CATRGRGSGEKLFF
d_gene: -; abundance: -; v_gene: TRBV5-1; j_gene: TRBJ1-1; CDR3nt: TGCGCCAGCAGCTTGGCCAGTCTCGGGACTTCTGAAGCTTTCTTT; CDR3aa: CASSLASLGTSEAFF
d_gene: TRBD2; abundance: -; v_gene: TRBV6-8; j_gene: TRBJ2-5; CDR3nt: TGTGCCAGCAGCCCTAGCGGGCGGGAGACCCAGTACTTC; CDR3aa: CASSPSGRETQYF
d_gene: -; abundance: -; v_gene: TRBV10-3; j_gene: TRBJ1-1; CDR3nt: TGTGCCAGCAGTGAGACCAGGGACATGAACACTGAAGCTTTCTTT; CDR3aa: CASSETRDMNTEAFF
d_gene: -; abundance: -; v_gene: TRBV10-3; j_gene: TRBJ2-2; CDR3nt: TGTGCCATCAGTGAGTCGATGGGCGGGGTCCTTCACACCGGGGAGCTGTTTTTT; CDR3aa: CAISESMGGVLHTGELFF
d_gene: TRBD1; abundance: -; v_gene: TRBV10-2; j_gene: TRBJ1-1; CDR3nt: TGCGCCAGCAGAGCTCCGGGACAGGGAACTGAAGCTTTCTTT; CDR3aa: CASRAPGQGTEAFF
d_gene: -; abundance: -; v_gene: TRBV18; j_gene: TRBJ1-6; CDR3nt: TGTGCCAGCTCCCTACAGGGATCATTTAATTCACCCCTCCACTTT; CDR3aa: CASSLQGSFNSPLHF
d_gene: -; abundance: -; v_gene: TRBV6-8; j_gene: TRBJ1-1; CDR3nt: TGTGCCAGGGCTCCGACTCTGAACACTGAAGCTTTCTTT; CDR3aa: CARAPTLNTEAFF
d_gene: -; abundance: -; v_gene: TRBV19; j_gene: TRBJ2-3; CDR3nt: TGTGCCAGTGCGCGACTAGAGAGGTCAGATACGCAGTATTTT; CDR3aa: CASARLERSDTQYF
d_gene: -; abundance: -; v_gene: TRBV7-5; j_gene: TRBJ2-1; CDR3nt: TGTGCCAGCAGCAGCGGGACTAGTTGGTACAATGAGCAGTTCTTC; CDR3aa: CASSSGTSWYNEQFF
d_gene: TRBD2; abundance: -; v_gene: TRBV28; j_gene: TRBJ2-2; CDR3nt: TGTGCCAGCAGATCTGGCGGGGGGGCAACCGGGGAGCTGTTTTTT; CDR3aa: CASRSGGGATGELFF
d_gene: TRBD1; abundance: -; v_gene: TRBV11-3; j_gene: TRBJ1-5; CDR3nt: TGTGCCAGCAGCTTTGGCGGATCCGGGACAGGGCCTCGGCCCCAGCATTTT; CDR3aa: CASSFGGSGTGPRPQHF
d_gene: TRBD1; abundance: -; v_gene: TRBV6-8; j_gene: TRBJ1-1; CDR3nt: TGTGCCAGCAGTGCAGATCCGGGACAGGTATTTATGGCTGAAGCTTTCTTT; CDR3aa: CASSADPGQVFMAEAFF
d_gene: -; abundance: -; v_gene: TRBV6-7; j_gene: TRBJ1-1; CDR3nt: TGTGCCAGCACCAACGGCGGGGGCAGGTCGCGGACTGAAGCTTTCTTT; CDR3aa: CASTNGGGRSRTEAFF
d_gene: TRBD1; abundance: -; v_gene: TRBV6-8; j_gene: TRBJ1-4; CDR3nt: TGTGCCAGCAGTCCCCGACAGGGAACGACTAATGAAAAACTGTTTTTT; CDR3aa: CASSPRQGTTNEKLFF